Each of the 14 T cell receptor beta chains below was sequenced from the same sample in a study of lung T cells in sarcoidosis with Löfgren's syndrome. TCRdb processed the reads anew with MiXCR; each CDR3 protein has one entry. The table has approximately 19,000 distinct CDR3 sequences, roughly a fifth seen once. The sequencing input was CD4+ T cells from PBMCs. The source is a human donor with sarcoidosis (Löfgren's syndrome or another form), or a control subject (not recorded which).

In this sample, this clonotype turned up many times. The chain is built from TRBV24-1 and TRBJ1-1; no definite D call. Trimming removed 8 bases at V and 4 bases at J, with 13 bases between. Germline CDR1 KGHDR, CDR2 SFDVKD. This CDR3 has 13 amino acids. The CDR3 DNA is TGTGCCACCAAGGGCACCCTGGGCACTGAAGCTTTCTTT. It specifies CATKGTLGTEAFF.

By its share, this clonotype is medium-sized (0.01 to 0.1%). This sequence joins TRBV6-1 and TRBJ1-5; TRBD1 might be the D (6 bases). V shed 6 bases and J shed 2 bases, with 17 bases lying between them. Germline CDR1 MNHNS, CDR2 SASEGT. The CDR3 length is 16 residues. CDR3 DNA sequence: TGTGCCAGCAGCGGGAAGGGGGGTGATGGCAATCAGCCCCAGCATTTT. It specifies CASSGKGGDGNQPQHF.

About this clonotype: At one of its ends the junction is not consistent with the germline gene, which may arise from a read error. This chain uses TRBV27 with TRBJ1-2; TRBD1 aligns across 9 bases. Germline V gene sequence: CDR1 MNHEY, CDR2 SMNVEV (reference sequence). The CDR3 is made up of 13 amino acids. CDR3 DNA: TGTGCCGGCAGTACTCGACAGGGGGGAGGCTACACCTTT. As protein: CAGSTRQGGGYTF.

Comments on this clonotype: A much larger clone lies one base from this, so it may be a read error. This sequence joins TRBV19 and TRBJ1-2, with D possibly being TRBD1 (6 bases). The CDR3 has 14 residues. Germline V CDR1 and CDR2: LNHDA, SQIVND (reference sequence). CDR3 in DNA: TGTGCCAGTAGTTCCGCGGGGGCGCGATATGGCTACGCCTTC. It translates to CASSSAGARYGYAF.

This clonotype was counted a few times. This sequence joins TRBV4-1 and TRBJ1-4; weak D call: TRBD1 (5 bases). Deletions cut 0 bases from V and 7 bases from J, with 18 bases between. CDR3 length equals 17 residues. CDR1 is MGHRA and CDR2 is YSYEKL in the germline V gene. Here the CDR3 reads CASSQDRGRASGEKLFF. The CDR3 DNA is TGCGCCAGCAGCCAAGATCGAGGCAGGGCGAGTGGTGAAAAACTGTTTTTT.

This clonotype qualifies as medium-sized. This chain joins TRBV6-1 and TRBJ2-7; 7 bases align to TRBD1. Per the germline V gene, CDR1 is MNHNS and CDR2 is SASEGT. This CDR3 is built from 14 residues. V shed 6 bases and J 5 bases; nucleotides not matched to a gene: 10. CDR3 DNA: TGTGCCAGCAGCTCGTCGACAGGGTCCCACGAGCAGTACTTC. This translates into CASSSSTGSHEQYF.

The sample holds many counts of this clonotype. The V and J genes are TRBV10-1 and TRBJ2-7; 7 nucleotides match TRBD2. CDR3 length: 13 amino acids. V shed 10 bases, J shed 2 bases, and the junction held 8 bases outside the gene matches. Germline V gene sequence: CDR1 WNHNN, CDR2 SYGVQD (reference sequence). Here the CDR3 DNA reads TGCGCCACCTCTCTCGCGGGAGCCTACGAGCAGTACTTC. Translating it yields CATSLAGAYEQYF.

This clonotype was observed at least ten times. This CDR3 reads CASSFRDGDTQYF. In DNA, the CDR3 is TGTGCCAGCAGTTTCCGGGACGGCGATACGCAGTATTTT. The chain recombines TRBV28 with TRBJ2-3; possibly TRBD1 or TRBD2 for D (5 bases each). Trimming pared 3 bases from V and 6 bases from J, leaving 10 bases between. There are 13 residues in the CDR3. Germline V gene lookup returns CDR1 MDHEN and CDR2 SYDVKM.

Details on this clonotype: Mismatch with germline at one junction end may stem from a read error. V and J are TRBV28 and TRBJ1-4; the D gene is possibly TRBD1 (6 bases). Germline CDR1 and CDR2: MDHEN and SYDVKM. CDR3 length: 14 residues. The chain's CDR3 is CASSTTGSHEKPFF. In nucleotides, the CDR3 is TGTGCCAGCAGTACTACAGGGTCTCATGAAAAACCGTTTTTT.

Of note for this clonotype: A read error may be the cause here, since a much bigger clone is one base away. The chain has TRBV5-4 and TRBJ2-1; the D gene could be TRBD1 or TRBD2 (5 bases each). V was pared by 4 bases and J by 8 bases, with 22 bases between. This CDR3 is 16 amino acids long. The germline CDR1 and CDR2 sequences are SGHNT and YYREEE (reference sequence). This CDR3 reads CASSLETRGPGDEQFF. CDR3 sequence (DNA): TGTGCCAGCAGCCTGGAGACGAGGGGCCCGGGCGATGAGCAGTTCTTC.

This clonotype was seen at least ten times. This chain links TRBV27 with TRBJ2-1; D unclear. Germline loops: CDR1 MNHEY, CDR2 SMNVEV (reference sequence). V gave up 7 bases and J gave up 5 bases, with 12 bases separating them. This CDR3 region has 13 residues. CDR3 region: CASIDPFNNEQFF. CDR3 nucleotide sequence: TGTGCCAGCATCGACCCGTTCAACAATGAGCAGTTCTTC.

This clonotype was recorded many times. This CDR3 is CASSQVIARVRTDYGYTF. Here the CDR3 DNA reads TGTGCCAGCAGCCAAGTGATTGCTCGGGTCCGGACAGACTATGGCTACACCTTC. The chain couples TRBV3-1 to TRBJ1-2, with a tentative D call TRBD1 (6 bases). V shed 1 base and J shed 3 bases, with 21 bases lying between them. The CDR3 contains 18 residues. CDR1 LGHDT and CDR2 YNNKEL come from the germline V gene (reference sequence).

The rearrangement joins TRBV19 to TRBJ2-1; D perhaps matches TRBD1 (6 bases). Germline-derived CDR1 and CDR2 are LNHDA and SQIVND (reference sequence). This CDR3 has 15 amino acids. V lost 6 bases to trimming and J lost 7 bases, with 19 bases between them. This CDR3 reads CASRTGLSSKNEQFF. CDR3 in DNA: TGTGCCAGTAGGACAGGTCTAAGCTCCAAGAATGAGCAGTTCTTC.

About this clonotype: One end of the junction is discordant with germline, which a read error may explain. The chain links TRBV15 to TRBJ2-2; 13 bases line up with TRBD2. The CDR3 is 17 residues long. Germline V gene sequence: CDR1 LNHNV, CDR2 YYDKDF (reference sequence). CDR3 protein: CATSRTPGLAGIGKLFF. In DNA, the CDR3 is TGTGCCACCAGCAGAACCCCGGGACTAGCGGGGATCGGGAAGCTGTTTTTT. Combining the CDR3 with reference TRBV15 and TRBJ2-2 gives the whole variable domain DAMVIQNPRYQVTQFGKPVTLSCSQTLNHNVMYWYQQKSSQAPKLLFHYYDKDFNNEADTPDNFQSRRPNTSFCFLDIRSPGLGDTAMYLCATSRTPGLAGIGKLFFGEGSRLTVL.